One T cell receptor beta chain is described in this entry. In the original processing: Reference gene primer amplification yielded estimated nucleated cell counts. Profiling relied on immunoSEQ multiplex PCR, and the TCRdb table lists in-frame clones only, not all of them. That table is the source of V, J and clone size, and D and trimming were worked out from the DNA. Among approximately 250,000 clones listed, roughly 84% were seen once. The CDR3 is made up of 14 amino acids. J lost 4 bases, V lost 2 bases, and 5 bases had no gene match. The germline V gene encodes CDR1 SGHAT and CDR2 FQNNGV. This record belongs to a study of blood T cell repertoires in COVID-19. Study in general: The United States, Italy and Spain supplied acute and convalescent COVID-19 samples.

The chain uses TRBV11-2 and TRBJ2-7, with 7 bases fitting TRBD1. This TCR came from a human donor in a cohort sampled during active COVID-19. Sequencing was carried out using peripheral blood. The CDR3 nucleotides are TGTGCCAGCAGCTTACGACAGGGAATGTACGAGCAGTACTTC. It yields the protein CASSLRQGMYEQYF.